The rows below give T cell receptor beta chains drawn from one sample of a study of T and B cells in COVID-19 patients. MiXCR, run by TCRdb on the multiplex PCR reads, gives a single entry per CDR3 protein. The table lists 15,000 to 20,000 distinct CDR3 sequences, around 30% of them singletons. Specimen: blood. All receptors come from a human donor who had recovered from COVID-19. The CDR3 runs from the conserved cysteine through the conserved F or W. Fields, in order: CDR3 length, J gene, clone size, V gene, D gene, CDR3 protein, CDR3 DNA. The D gene is left open where the match is weak. The size entry is marked missing in some rows and otherwise reads once, few, many or a size class.

15 | TRBJ2-5 | NA | TRBV6-2/TRBV6-3 | NA | CASRNQRLSQETQYF | TGTGCCAGCCGAAATCAGCGGCTTAGCCAAGAGACCCAGTACTTC
14 | TRBJ1-2 | NA | TRBV6-6 | TRBD1 | CASRKTGSDYGYTF | TGTGCCAGCAGGAAGACAGGGTCCGACTATGGCTACACCTTC
18 | TRBJ2-5 | few | TRBV20-1 | NA | CSARDQRGVAARPETQYF | TGCAGTGCTAGAGATCAAAGGGGGGTAGCGGCGAGACCCGAGACCCAGTACTTC
13 | TRBJ2-1 | NA | TRBV11-2 | NA | CASSFLQDDEQFF | TGTGCCAGCAGCTTCCTACAGGATGATGAGCAGTTCTTC
11 | TRBJ2-3 | few | TRBV7-2 | NA | CASSFRDTQYF | TGTGCCAGCAGCTTTCGAGATACGCAGTATTTT
12 | TRBJ2-3 | many | TRBV6-4 | TRBD2 | CVLGLALDTQYF | TGTGTCCTGGGACTAGCGCTGGATACGCAGTATTTT
15 | TRBJ2-7 | medium-sized | TRBV19 | NA | CASSIGWGNALEQYF | TGTGCCAGTAGTATAGGTTGGGGAAATGCACTCGAGCAGTACTTC
13 | TRBJ2-1 | medium-sized | TRBV6-6 | TRBD1 | CASNGQGYNEQFF | TGTGCCAGCAATGGACAGGGTTACAATGAGCAGTTCTTC
14 | TRBJ1-4 | few | TRBV7-9 | NA | CASSRDKANEKLFF | TGTGCCAGCAGCAGGGATAAGGCTAATGAAAAACTGTTTTTT
14 | TRBJ2-1 | NA | TRBV7-9 | NA | CASSPPGPYNEQFF | TGTGCCAGCAGCCCTCCGGGCCCCTACAATGAGCAGTTCTTC
15 | TRBJ2-7 | NA | TRBV7-2 | TRBD1 | CASSSRDRDIYEQYF | TGTGCCAGCAGCTCTCGGGACAGGGACATCTACGAGCAGTACTTC
13 | TRBJ1-5 | NA | TRBV6-1 | NA | CATAKLSNQPQHF | TGTGCCACGGCTAAATTAAGCAATCAGCCCCAGCATTTT
15 | TRBJ2-2 | NA | TRBV4-2 | TRBD1 | CASSPGQGDTGELFF | TGTGCCAGCAGCCCCGGACAGGGGGACACCGGGGAGCTGTTTTTT
13 | TRBJ1-6 | few | TRBV15 | NA | CATRNTGSSPLHF | TGTGCCACCAGGAACACGGGGTCTTCACCCCTCCACTTT
18 | TRBJ2-2 | few | TRBV7-2 | NA | CASSPGAGGRAEAGELFF | TGTGCCAGCAGCCCAGGGGCGGGCGGCAGGGCCGAGGCCGGGGAGCTGTTTTTT
11 | TRBJ2-1 | NA | TRBV6-5 | TRBD1 | CACEDRDEQFF | TGTGCCTGCGAAGACAGGGATGAGCAGTTCTTC
13 | TRBJ1-6 | medium-sized | TRBV19 | NA | CASSIGEGSPLHF | TGTGCCAGTAGTATAGGGGAGGGTTCACCCCTCCACTTT
13 | TRBJ2-3 | NA | TRBV19 | TRBD1 | CASQRTGRDTQYF | TGTGCCAGCCAGCGGACAGGGAGGGATACGCAGTATTTT